These 19 T cell receptor beta chains were all obtained from the same sample, sequenced in a study of CD8 T cells in cerebrospinal fluid in Alzheimer's disease. TCRdb re-analyzed the 10x single-cell sequencing reads; it lists each CDR3 protein once, without DNA. The repertoire shows under 2,000 distinct CDR3 sequences; the top ten hold around 8.6%. Sequenced: cerebrospinal fluid. These receptors came from a human donor with mild cognitive impairment.

This chain connects TRBV6-5 to TRBJ2-1; TCRdb's D call of TRBD2 is untestable without DNA. Germline V lookup: CDR1 MNHEY, CDR2 SVGAGI. This CDR3 is 16 amino acids long. CDR3 sequence reads: CASSYSIQVGQNEQFF.

V is TRBV10-2 and J is TRBJ1-1; TCRdb names TRBD1, which stays unverified in the absence of DNA. Germline assignment: CDR1 WSHSY and CDR2 SAAADI. This CDR3 has 15 residues. CDR3: CASSHQPGGNTEAFF.

Judged by frequency, this clonotype is medium-sized. The chain combines TRBV27 with TRBJ2-7. Per germline, CDR1 MNHEY and CDR2 SMNVEV (reference sequence). This CDR3 region has 17 residues. The CDR3 sequence: CASSPSSQIFNSYEQYF.

According to its frequency, this clonotype is medium-sized. The rearrangement joins TRBV6-1 to TRBJ1-5; TCRdb selects TRBD1, and the lack of DNA leaves this call unchecked. This CDR3 spans 15 amino acids. Germline lookup yields CDR1 MNHNS and CDR2 SASEGT. CDR3 region: CASSDRTGHNQPQHF.

This clonotype is medium-sized by frequency. V is TRBV20-1 and J is TRBJ2-2; as DNA is missing, the TRBD2 call by TCRdb cannot be tested. In germline, CDR1 is DFQATT, CDR2 SNEGSKA (reference sequence). The CDR3 extends over 15 amino acids. The CDR3 reads CSAPRGGRGTGELFF.

Its frequency marks this clonotype as medium-sized. The rearrangement joins TRBV9 to TRBJ2-5; TCRdb's D gene call, TRBD2, goes unchecked for lack of DNA. This CDR3 is 17 amino acids long. Germline-derived CDR1 and CDR2 are SGDLS and YYNGEE. CDR3 amino acids: CASSVGSLAGVQETQYF.

V is TRBV5-1 and J is TRBJ2-2; TCRdb designates TRBD1, a call that cannot be tested without DNA. Germline V gene lookup returns CDR1 SGHRS and CDR2 YFSETQ. The CDR3 is 12 amino acids. The CDR3 sequence is CASSVQGVELFF.

The chain recombines TRBV5-4 with TRBJ2-7; TCRdb's assignment of TRBD2 cannot be checked, as there is no DNA. CDR3 length: 15 amino acids. Germline V gene data show CDR1 as SGHNT and CDR2 as YYREEE (reference sequence). CDR3 loop: CASSLGSGIPYEQYF.

Measured by frequency, this clonotype is large. This sequence joins TRBV18 and TRBJ1-4; with no DNA, the TCRdb D assignment of TRBD1 cannot be verified. The CDR3 runs 14 residues. Germline loops: CDR1 KGHSH, CDR2 LQKENI. The CDR3 region is CASTRGATNEKLFF.

Judged by frequency, this clonotype is medium-sized. The chain employs TRBV9 and TRBJ2-1; TCRdb's D call, TRBD2, is unchecked because there is no DNA. Germline CDR1 reads SGDLS; CDR2 reads YYNGEE. The CDR3 has 12 residues. CDR3: CASSSRDLEQFF. Based on the CDR3 plus reference TRBV9 and TRBJ2-1, the full variable domain is DSGVTQTPKHLITATGQRVTLRCSPRSGDLSVYWYQQSLDQGLQFLIQYYNGEERAKGNILERFSAQQFPDLHSELNLSSLELGDSALYFCASSSRDLEQFFGPGTRLTVL.

Considering frequency, this clonotype is medium-sized. The chain has TRBV20-1 and TRBJ2-7; the TCRdb call, TRBD2, lacks DNA for checking. The CDR3 consists of 12 residues. Per the germline V gene, CDR1 is DFQATT and CDR2 is SNEGSKA (reference sequence). The CDR3 region is CSATYGTSGQYF.

By frequency, this clonotype registers large. The V gene is TRBV20-1, the J gene TRBJ1-5. The CDR3 is 14 amino acids. Germline V gene sequence: CDR1 DFQATT, CDR2 SNEGSKA (reference sequence). The CDR3 sequence is CSARDRRAEGPQHF.

This clonotype is deemed medium-sized by its frequency. The chain is built from TRBV9 and TRBJ1-1; TCRdb returns TRBD1, unconfirmable since there is no DNA. Germline CDR1 is SGDLS and CDR2 is YYNGEE. This CDR3 has 14 amino acids. The CDR3 protein is CASSQTGANTEAFF.

This clonotype is labeled medium-sized (0.01 to 0.1%) based on frequency. The chain joins TRBV6-1 to TRBJ1-1; the TCRdb D gene call, TRBD1, has no DNA to confirm it. The CDR3 has 11 amino acids. Germline CDR1 is MNHNS and CDR2 is SASEGT. CDR3 residues: CASRPTGEAFF.

This clonotype is medium-sized by frequency. The genes are TRBV6-6 and TRBJ1-2; there is no DNA to check the TCRdb D call of TRBD1. This CDR3 contains 14 residues. In germline, CDR1 is MNHNY, CDR2 SVGAGI (reference sequence). The CDR3 region is CASRGQGALYGYTF.

This clonotype is medium-sized (0.01 to 0.1%) by frequency. The V and J genes are TRBV7-3 and TRBJ2-1; TCRdb designates TRBD1, a call that cannot be tested without DNA. This CDR3 has 14 residues. The germline V gene has CDR1 SGHTA and CDR2 FQGTGA. The CDR3 loop is CASSIDRVSDEQFF.

By frequency, this clonotype is medium-sized (0.01 to 0.1%). This chain joins TRBV20-1 and TRBJ1-1. The CDR3 contains 14 residues. Germline CDR1 and CDR2: DFQATT and SNEGSKA (reference sequence). The CDR3 loop is CSALGGPMNTEAFF.

This clonotype shows up as large by frequency. The chain uses TRBV2 and TRBJ1-6; TCRdb's D gene call, TRBD1, goes unchecked for lack of DNA. Germline loops: CDR1 SNHLY, CDR2 FYNNEI. This CDR3 has 16 residues. The CDR3 loop is CASSPLRGQDNSPLHF.

The chain carries TRBV6-1 and TRBJ1-2; without DNA, the TCRdb call of TRBD1 cannot be checked. The CDR3 is 13 residues long. Germline CDR1 MNHNS, CDR2 SASEGT. The CDR3 loop is CASTLTGVYGYTF.